This is a list of T cell receptor beta chains from one sample in a study of blood T cell repertoires in COVID-19. Generated by immunoSEQ multiplex PCR, the TCRdb table keeps only in-frame clones and is missing some. Of around 210,000 clones in the sample, around nine tenths were seen once. Sequencing input: peripheral blood. The origin of the receptors is a man between 18 and 35 years old with active or convalescent COVID-19. Each CDR3 is given with its conserved first and last residue. The D gene is left open where the match is weak.

cdr3_aa: CASSQSRPGQGTDTQYF
cdr3_nt: TGCGCCAGCAGTCAATCACGACCGGGACAGGGAACAGATACGCAGTATTTT
v_call: TRBV23-1
j_call: TRBJ2-3
d_call: TRBD1

cdr3_aa: CASSMEQGARGYGYTF
cdr3_nt: TGTGCCAGTAGTATGGAACAGGGGGCGCGAGGCTATGGCTACACCTTC
v_call: TRBV19
j_call: TRBJ1-2
d_call: TRBD1

cdr3_aa: CAAVGLAGDPYF
cdr3_nt: TGTGCCGCCGTTGGACTAGCGGGAGATCCGTACTTC
v_call: TRBV27
j_call: TRBJ2-7
d_call: TRBD2

cdr3_aa: CASSQTMTSGANEQFF
cdr3_nt: TGCGCCAGCAGCCAAACTATGACTAGCGGGGCCAATGAGCAGTTCTTC
v_call: TRBV4-1
j_call: TRBJ2-1
d_call: TRBD2

cdr3_aa: CATSDRDIGNGNYGYTF
cdr3_nt: TGTGCCACCAGTGACCGGGACATTGGAAATGGGAACTATGGCTACACCTTC
v_call: TRBV24-1
j_call: TRBJ1-2
d_call: -

cdr3_aa: CASSTRTGPGYEQYF
cdr3_nt: TGTGCCAGCAGTACACGGACAGGCCCAGGCTACGAGCAGTACTTC
v_call: TRBV27
j_call: TRBJ2-7
d_call: TRBD1

cdr3_aa: CASSLRYEQYF
cdr3_nt: TGTGCCAGCAGCTTGAGGTACGAGCAGTACTTC
v_call: TRBV28
j_call: TRBJ2-7
d_call: -

cdr3_aa: CASSRGGQANEKLFF
cdr3_nt: TGTGCCAGCAGTCGTGGGGGCCAGGCTAATGAAAAACTGTTTTTT
v_call: TRBV7-2
j_call: TRBJ1-4
d_call: -

cdr3_aa: CASSLLGTPAPNEKLFF
cdr3_nt: TGTGCCAGCAGCTTATTGGGCACCCCGGCCCCTAATGAAAAACTGTTTTTT
v_call: TRBV7-9
j_call: TRBJ1-4
d_call: -

cdr3_aa: CASSPRPGRNYYTF
cdr3_nt: TGTGCCAGCAGTCCCCGTCCCGGGAGGAACTACTACACCTTC
v_call: TRBV2
j_call: TRBJ1-2
d_call: -

cdr3_aa: CASVLSGPRETQYF
cdr3_nt: TGTGCCAGCGTGCTTAGCGGCCCCAGGGAGACCCAGTACTTC
v_call: TRBV3-1/TRBV3-2
j_call: TRBJ2-5
d_call: -

cdr3_aa: CSVGEGSYEQYF
cdr3_nt: TGCAGCGTGGGTGAGGGCTCCTACGAGCAGTACTTC
v_call: TRBV29-1
j_call: TRBJ2-7
d_call: -

cdr3_aa: CASSSASMNTEAFF
cdr3_nt: TGTGCCAGCAGTTCCGCCAGTATGAACACTGAAGCTTTCTTT
v_call: TRBV6-2/TRBV6-3
j_call: TRBJ1-1
d_call: -

cdr3_aa: CASSRGRVYNEQFF
cdr3_nt: TGCGCCAGCAGTCGCGGGAGGGTCTACAATGAGCAGTTCTTC
v_call: TRBV10-2
j_call: TRBJ2-1
d_call: TRBD2

cdr3_aa: CASSLVLAGGDTQYF
cdr3_nt: TGTGCCAGCAGCTTAGTTCTAGCGGGAGGAGATACGCAGTATTTT
v_call: TRBV7-8
j_call: TRBJ2-3
d_call: TRBD2

cdr3_aa: CASSLERGDEAFF
cdr3_nt: TGCGCCAGCAGCTTGGAACGTGGAGATGAAGCTTTCTTT
v_call: TRBV5-1
j_call: TRBJ1-1
d_call: -

cdr3_aa: CASSLGRTGVWSEAFF
cdr3_nt: TGCGCCAGCAGCCTCGGGCGGACAGGGGTTTGGTCTGAAGCTTTCTTT
v_call: TRBV4-1
j_call: TRBJ1-1
d_call: TRBD1